Listed below are T cell receptor beta chains from one sample, sequenced in a study of blood T cell repertoires in COVID-19. Repertoires were generated with immunoSEQ multiplex PCR, while TCRdb's copy carries only in-frame clones and drops some. The data hold fewer than 300,000 clones, with 85% to 90% observed a single time. Sequenced: peripheral blood. Every receptor here comes from a woman in her forties or fifties with COVID-19, enrolled during active disease. The CDR3 runs from the conserved cysteine through the conserved F or W. A D gene is named only where the DNA matches it firmly. A row's size may be missing; if present it is once, few, many or a size class.

J: TRBJ2-7
size: -
D: TRBD2
V: TRBV30
CDR3: CAWRKTSGSTYEQYF
DNA: TGTGCCTGGAGGAAGACTAGCGGAAGTACCTACGAGCAGTACTTC

J: TRBJ1-2
size: -
D: -
V: TRBV6-1
CDR3: CASSEWGGPRGYTF
DNA: TGTGCCAGCAGTGAATGGGGCGGACCTAGGGGCTACACCTTC

J: TRBJ1-2
size: -
D: -
V: TRBV7-2
CDR3: CASSLGTSNYGYTF
DNA: TGTGCCAGCAGCTTGGGCACTTCTAACTATGGCTACACCTTC

J: TRBJ1-1
size: -
D: -
V: TRBV3-1/TRBV3-2
CDR3: CASSQSRRRLNTEAFF
DNA: TGTGCCAGCAGCCAGTCAAGAAGGAGGTTGAACACTGAAGCTTTCTTT

J: TRBJ2-1
size: -
D: -
V: TRBV4-1
CDR3: CASSHVQRYNEQFF
DNA: TGCGCCAGCAGCCATGTTCAGCGGTACAATGAGCAGTTCTTC

J: TRBJ1-6
size: -
D: TRBD1
V: TRBV18
CDR3: CASSAQGTGGSPLHF
DNA: TGTGCCAGCTCTGCACAGGGGACCGGAGGTTCACCCCTCCACTTT

J: TRBJ2-7
size: -
D: -
V: TRBV7-9
CDR3: CASSLQGGNEQYF
DNA: TGTGCCAGCAGCTTACAGGGAGGCAACGAGCAGTACTTC

J: TRBJ2-1
size: -
D: TRBD2
V: TRBV5-1
CDR3: CASSLIGASGSKYNEQFF
DNA: TGCGCCAGCAGCTTGATAGGGGCTAGCGGGTCCAAATACAATGAGCAGTTCTTC

J: TRBJ2-7
size: -
D: -
V: TRBV5-1
CDR3: CASSTGYVQYF
DNA: TGCGCCAGCAGTACAGGGTACGTGCAGTACTTC

J: TRBJ2-1
size: -
D: -
V: TRBV6-6
CDR3: CASSSQGGSYNEQFF
DNA: TGTGCCAGCAGTTCCCAGGGGGGATCCTACAATGAGCAGTTCTTC

J: TRBJ2-7
size: -
D: TRBD2
V: TRBV7-9
CDR3: CASGGRASGRNEQYF
DNA: TGTGCCAGCGGTGGGAGGGCTAGCGGGAGAAACGAGCAGTACTTC

J: TRBJ2-3
size: medium-sized
D: -
V: TRBV5-1
CDR3: CASSLASGTDTQYF
DNA: TGCGCCAGCAGCTTGGCCTCAGGGACAGATACGCAGTATTTT

J: TRBJ1-3
size: -
D: -
V: TRBV5-4
CDR3: CASSFQDSGNTIYF
DNA: TGTGCCAGCAGCTTCCAGGACAGCGGAAACACCATATATTTT

J: TRBJ2-4
size: -
D: -
V: TRBV13
CDR3: CASSSGRPLAKNIQYF
DNA: TGTGCCAGCAGCTCTGGCAGGCCACTAGCCAAAAACATTCAGTACTTC

J: TRBJ2-7
size: -
D: TRBD1
V: TRBV19
CDR3: CASRRQGSSYEQYF
DNA: TGTGCCAGTAGAAGACAGGGGAGCTCCTACGAGCAGTACTTC

J: TRBJ1-1
size: -
D: -
V: TRBV30
CDR3: CAWSAGQSAFF
DNA: TGTGCCTGGAGTGCGGGACAATCAGCTTTCTTT

J: TRBJ2-5
size: -
D: -
V: TRBV6-6
CDR3: CASTASEETQYF
DNA: TGTGCCAGCACTGCGTCGGAAGAGACCCAGTACTTC

J: TRBJ1-2
size: -
D: TRBD1
V: TRBV19
CDR3: CASSIGQGQYYGYTF
DNA: TGTGCCAGTAGTATAGGACAGGGCCAATACTATGGCTACACCTTC

J: TRBJ1-1
size: -
D: TRBD1
V: TRBV5-6
CDR3: CASSLAGGAFRNTEAFF
DNA: TGTGCCAGCAGCTTGGCAGGGGGCGCGTTTCGAAACACTGAAGCTTTCTTT

J: TRBJ2-7
size: -
D: TRBD2
V: TRBV7-9
CDR3: CASSLIAGVHEQYF
DNA: TGTGCCAGCAGCCTTATAGCGGGAGTGCACGAGCAGTACTTC

J: TRBJ1-6
size: -
D: TRBD1
V: TRBV27
CDR3: CASSGGTGYFGNSPLHF
DNA: TGTGCCAGCAGTGGCGGGACAGGTTACTTTGGTAATTCACCCCTCCACTTT

J: TRBJ2-2
size: -
D: -
V: TRBV24-1
CDR3: CATSDLRGVTGELFF
DNA: TGTGCCACCAGTGATTTGCGGGGTGTCACCGGGGAGCTGTTTTTT

J: TRBJ2-1
size: once
D: TRBD2
V: TRBV6-6
CDR3: CASSPLAGGYNEQFF
DNA: TGTGCCAGCAGTCCCCTAGCGGGAGGGTACAATGAGCAGTTCTTC

J: TRBJ2-7
size: -
D: -
V: TRBV10-3
CDR3: CATLDWSSYEQYF
DNA: TGTGCCACCTTGGACTGGAGCTCCTACGAGCAGTACTTC

J: TRBJ2-7
size: -
D: TRBD2
V: TRBV4-3
CDR3: CASSQVPLAGVEQYF
DNA: TGCGCCAGCAGCCAAGTTCCCCTAGCGGGAGTTGAGCAGTACTTC

J: TRBJ2-3
size: -
D: TRBD2
V: TRBV4-3
CDR3: CASSQDLAGVGTDTQYF
DNA: TGCGCCAGCAGCCAAGATCTAGCGGGAGTGGGCACAGATACGCAGTATTTT

J: TRBJ1-3
size: -
D: -
V: TRBV19
CDR3: CASRSRRDSGNTIYF
DNA: TGTGCCAGTAGATCTCGGAGGGACTCTGGAAACACCATATATTTT

J: TRBJ2-4
size: once
D: TRBD2
V: TRBV7-3
CDR3: CASSAGLAGAQNIQYF
DNA: TGTGCCAGCAGCGCGGGACTAGCGGGAGCCCAAAACATTCAGTACTTC

J: TRBJ1-3
size: -
D: -
V: TRBV7-9
CDR3: CASSSTGGTGNTIYF
DNA: TGTGCCAGCAGCTCGACGGGAGGGACTGGAAACACCATATATTTT

J: TRBJ1-2
size: -
D: -
V: TRBV4-1
CDR3: CASSQTRRPYGYTF
DNA: TGCGCCAGCAGCCAAACCAGGAGGCCCTATGGCTACACCTTC

J: TRBJ2-5
size: once
D: TRBD2
V: TRBV7-7
CDR3: CASSLGLAGHFQETQYF
DNA: TGTGCTAGCAGCTTAGGACTAGCGGGCCATTTCCAAGAGACCCAGTACTTC

J: TRBJ2-6
size: -
D: TRBD1
V: TRBV7-9
CDR3: CAMGQANSGANVLTF
DNA: TGTGCCATGGGACAGGCGAACTCTGGGGCCAACGTCCTGACTTTC

J: TRBJ1-1
size: -
D: -
V: TRBV5-5
CDR3: CASSDLGAGGFLFAFF
DNA: TGTGCCAGCAGCGATTTAGGGGCCGGGGGTTTTTTATTTGCTTTCTTT

J: TRBJ2-1
size: -
D: TRBD2
V: TRBV3-1/TRBV3-2
CDR3: CASSQDFSGRAENEQFF
DNA: TGTGCCAGCAGCCAAGACTTCAGCGGGAGGGCCGAGAATGAGCAGTTCTTC

J: TRBJ2-7
size: -
D: TRBD1
V: TRBV25-1
CDR3: CASSLGTGSYEQYF
DNA: TGTGCCAGCAGTCTCGGGACAGGGTCCTACGAGCAGTACTTC

J: TRBJ1-2
size: -
D: -
V: TRBV15
CDR3: CATSTGRRNNYGYTF
DNA: TGTGCCACCAGCACCGGACGGAGGAACAACTATGGCTACACCTTC

J: TRBJ2-7
size: once
D: TRBD2
V: TRBV7-2
CDR3: CASSLATTSGRGREQYF
DNA: TGTGCCAGCAGCTTAGCGACGACTAGCGGGAGGGGGCGCGAGCAGTACTTC

J: TRBJ1-2
size: -
D: -
V: TRBV9
CDR3: CASSVAGGAVDGYTF
DNA: TGTGCCAGCAGCGTAGCGGGGGGAGCGGTTGATGGCTACACCTTC

J: TRBJ2-3
size: -
D: TRBD2
V: TRBV7-2
CDR3: CATRRGGSSDTQYF
DNA: TGTGCCACCCGAAGGGGCGGGAGTAGCGATACGCAGTATTTT

J: TRBJ1-5
size: -
D: TRBD1
V: TRBV2
CDR3: CASRTFGQGAQPQHF
DNA: TGTGCCAGCAGGACCTTTGGACAGGGGGCCCAGCCCCAGCATTTT

J: TRBJ2-4
size: -
D: TRBD2
V: TRBV3-1/TRBV3-2
CDR3: CASSSRLAAKNIQYF
DNA: TGTGCCAGCAGCTCCCGACTAGCGGCCAAAAACATTCAGTACTTC

J: TRBJ1-2
size: -
D: -
V: TRBV13
CDR3: CASRTSINYGYTF
DNA: TGTGCCAGCAGAACCAGTATTAACTATGGCTACACCTTC

J: TRBJ2-7
size: -
D: TRBD1
V: TRBV4-2
CDR3: CASSPRTGGSYEQYF
DNA: TGTGCCAGCAGCCCCAGGACAGGGGGTTCCTACGAGCAGTACTTC

J: TRBJ2-7
size: -
D: TRBD2
V: TRBV7-2
CDR3: CASSLAPGTRRYEQYF
DNA: TGTGCCAGCAGTCTAGCCCCCGGGACTAGAAGGTACGAGCAGTACTTC

J: TRBJ2-2
size: -
D: TRBD1
V: TRBV7-2
CDR3: CASSLALGQGAGGELFF
DNA: TGTGCCAGCAGCTTAGCCCTCGGACAGGGGGCTGGAGGGGAGCTGTTTTTT

J: TRBJ1-1
size: -
D: -
V: TRBV7-2
CDR3: CASSLGAGLMNTEAFF
DNA: TGTGCCAGCAGCTTAGGCGCGGGACTAATGAACACTGAAGCTTTCTTT

J: TRBJ2-1
size: -
D: -
V: TRBV6-5
CDR3: CASSYASTSYNEQFF
DNA: TGTGCCAGCAGTTATGCTAGCACCTCCTACAATGAGCAGTTCTTC

J: TRBJ2-3
size: -
D: -
V: TRBV6-1
CDR3: CASSEMGPGVDTQYF
DNA: TGTGCCAGCAGTGAAATGGGGCCAGGGGTTGATACGCAGTATTTT

J: TRBJ2-5
size: -
D: TRBD2
V: TRBV4-1
CDR3: CASSQDGGTGGGQETQYF
DNA: TGCGCCAGCAGCCAAGACGGGGGGACTGGCGGGGGCCAAGAGACCCAGTACTTC